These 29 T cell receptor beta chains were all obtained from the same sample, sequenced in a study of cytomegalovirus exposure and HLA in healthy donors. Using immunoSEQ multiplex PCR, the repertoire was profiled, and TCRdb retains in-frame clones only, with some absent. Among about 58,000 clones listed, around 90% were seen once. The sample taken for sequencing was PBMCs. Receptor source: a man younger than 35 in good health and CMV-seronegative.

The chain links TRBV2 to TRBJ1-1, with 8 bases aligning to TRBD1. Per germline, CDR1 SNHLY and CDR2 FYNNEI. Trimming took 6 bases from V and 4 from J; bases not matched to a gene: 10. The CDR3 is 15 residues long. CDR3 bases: TGTGCCAGCAGACCCGAGTTGACAGGGGCCACTGAAGCTTTCTTT. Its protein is CASRPELTGATEAFF.

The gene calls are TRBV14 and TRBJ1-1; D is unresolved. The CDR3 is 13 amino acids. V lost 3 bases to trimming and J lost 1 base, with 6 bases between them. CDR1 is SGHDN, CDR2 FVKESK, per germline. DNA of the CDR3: TGTGCCAGCAGCCATAACAAGAACACTGAAGCTTTCTTT. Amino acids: CASSHNKNTEAFF.

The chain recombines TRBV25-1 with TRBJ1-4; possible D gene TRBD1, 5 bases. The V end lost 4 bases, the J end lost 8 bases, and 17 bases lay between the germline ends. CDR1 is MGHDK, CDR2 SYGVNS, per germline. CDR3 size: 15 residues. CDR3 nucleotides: TGTGCCAGCAGTGTCCGGGACGGAGGGTGGGAAAAACTGTTTTTT. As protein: CASSVRDGGWEKLFF.

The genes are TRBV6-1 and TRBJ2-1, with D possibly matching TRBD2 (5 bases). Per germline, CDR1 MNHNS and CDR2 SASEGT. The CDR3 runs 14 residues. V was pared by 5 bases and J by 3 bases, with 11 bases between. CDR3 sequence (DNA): TGTGCCAGCAGTCGTAGCGAAAACTACAATGAGCAGTTCTTC. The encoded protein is CASSRSENYNEQFF.

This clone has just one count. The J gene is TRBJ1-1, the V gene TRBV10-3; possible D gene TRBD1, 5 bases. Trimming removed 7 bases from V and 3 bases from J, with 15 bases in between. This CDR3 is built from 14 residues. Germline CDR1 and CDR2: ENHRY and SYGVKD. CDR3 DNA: TGTGCCATCACAAACCGCGGGGGGGACACTGAAGCTTTCTTT. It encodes CAITNRGGDTEAFF.

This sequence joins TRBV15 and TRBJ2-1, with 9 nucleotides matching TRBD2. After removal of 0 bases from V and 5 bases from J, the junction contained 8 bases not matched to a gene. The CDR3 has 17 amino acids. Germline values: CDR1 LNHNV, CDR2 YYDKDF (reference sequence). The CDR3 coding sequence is TGTGCCACCAGCAGAGAAGTGGGACTAGCCCTAAACAATGAGCAGTTCTTC. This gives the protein CATSREVGLALNNEQFF.

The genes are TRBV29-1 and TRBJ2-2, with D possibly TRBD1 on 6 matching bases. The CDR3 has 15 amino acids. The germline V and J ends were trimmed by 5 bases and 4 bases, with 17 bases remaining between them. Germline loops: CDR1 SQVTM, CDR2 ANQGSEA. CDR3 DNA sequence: TGCAGCGTTTCCTCACAGGGTATTGGCACCGGGGAGCTGTTTTTT. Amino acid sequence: CSVSSQGIGTGELFF.

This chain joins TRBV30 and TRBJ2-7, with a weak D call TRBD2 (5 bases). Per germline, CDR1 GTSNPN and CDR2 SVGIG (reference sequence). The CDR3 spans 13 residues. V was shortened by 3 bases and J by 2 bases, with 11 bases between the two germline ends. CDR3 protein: CAWSGDTTYEQYF. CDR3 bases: TGTGCCTGGAGCGGGGATACGACCTACGAGCAGTACTTC.

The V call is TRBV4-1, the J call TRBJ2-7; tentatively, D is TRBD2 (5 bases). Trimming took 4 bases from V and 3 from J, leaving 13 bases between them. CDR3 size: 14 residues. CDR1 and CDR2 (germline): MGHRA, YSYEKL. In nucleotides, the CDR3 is TGCGCCAGCAGCCTCGGGGATTCTTACTACGAGCAGTACTTC. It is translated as CASSLGDSYYEQYF.

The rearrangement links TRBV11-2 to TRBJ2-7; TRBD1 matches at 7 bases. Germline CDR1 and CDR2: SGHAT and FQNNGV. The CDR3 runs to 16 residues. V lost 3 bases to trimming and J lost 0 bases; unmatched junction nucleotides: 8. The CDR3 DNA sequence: TGTGCCAGCAGCTTCCCCGGGACAGCCCTCTCCTACGAGCAGTACTTC. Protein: CASSFPGTALSYEQYF.

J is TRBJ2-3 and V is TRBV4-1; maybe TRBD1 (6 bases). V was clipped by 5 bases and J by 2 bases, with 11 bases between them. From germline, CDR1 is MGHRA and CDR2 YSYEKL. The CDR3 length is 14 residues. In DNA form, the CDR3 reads TGCGCCAGCAGCTCCGGACAGAACACAGATACGCAGTATTTT. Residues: CASSSGQNTDTQYF.

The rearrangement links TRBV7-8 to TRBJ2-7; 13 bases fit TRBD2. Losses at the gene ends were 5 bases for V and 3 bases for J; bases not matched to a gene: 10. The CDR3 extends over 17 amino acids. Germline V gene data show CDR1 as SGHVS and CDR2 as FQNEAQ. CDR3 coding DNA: TGTGCCAGCAGCACGGGACTAGCGGGAAAAGTGCACTACGAGCAGTACTTC. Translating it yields CASSTGLAGKVHYEQYF.

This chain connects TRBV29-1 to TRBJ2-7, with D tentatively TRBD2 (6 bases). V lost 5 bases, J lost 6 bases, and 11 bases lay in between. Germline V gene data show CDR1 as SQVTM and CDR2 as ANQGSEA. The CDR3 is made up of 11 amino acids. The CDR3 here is CSVSRGFEQYF. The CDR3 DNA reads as TGCAGCGTTTCTCGGGGGTTCGAGCAGTACTTC.

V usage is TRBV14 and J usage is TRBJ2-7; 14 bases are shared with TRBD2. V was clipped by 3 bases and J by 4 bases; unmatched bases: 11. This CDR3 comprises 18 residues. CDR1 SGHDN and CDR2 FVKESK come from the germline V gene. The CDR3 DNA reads TGTGCCAGCAGCCATCTACTACGTGGGACTAGCGGGAGTTACGAGCAGTACTTC. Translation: CASSHLLRGTSGSYEQYF.

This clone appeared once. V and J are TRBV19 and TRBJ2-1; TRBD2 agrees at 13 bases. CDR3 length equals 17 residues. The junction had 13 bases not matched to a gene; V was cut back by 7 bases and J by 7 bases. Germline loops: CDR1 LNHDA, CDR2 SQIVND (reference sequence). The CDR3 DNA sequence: TGTGCCAGTACCCGGGGGGTACGGACTAGCGGGAGAAATGAGCAGTTCTTC. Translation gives CASTRGVRTSGRNEQFF. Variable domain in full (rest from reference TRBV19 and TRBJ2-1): DGGITQSPKYLFRKEGQNVTLSCEQNLNHDAMYWYRQDPGQGLRLIYYSQIVNDFQKGDIAEGYSVSREKKESFPLTVTSAQKNPTAFYLCASTRGVRTSGRNEQFFGPGTRLTVL.

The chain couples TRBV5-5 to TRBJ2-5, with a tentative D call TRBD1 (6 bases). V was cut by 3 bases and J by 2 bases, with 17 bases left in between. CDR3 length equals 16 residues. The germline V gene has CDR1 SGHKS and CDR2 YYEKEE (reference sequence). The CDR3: CASSSPYSGDQETQYF. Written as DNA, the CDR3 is TGTGCCAGCAGCTCGCCCTACTCAGGGGATCAAGAGACCCAGTACTTC. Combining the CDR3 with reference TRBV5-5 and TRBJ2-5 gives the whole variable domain DAGVTQSPTHLIKTRGQQVTLRCSPISGHKSVSWYQQVLGQGPQFIFQYYEKEERGRGNFPDRFSARQFPNYSSELNVNALLLGDSALYLCASSSPYSGDQETQYFGPGTRLLVL.

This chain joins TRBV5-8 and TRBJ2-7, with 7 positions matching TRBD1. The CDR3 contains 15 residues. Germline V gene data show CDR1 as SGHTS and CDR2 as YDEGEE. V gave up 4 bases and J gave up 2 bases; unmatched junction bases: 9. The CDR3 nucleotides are TGTGCCAGCAGCACAGGCCAGGGGGACGCCTACGAGCAGTACTTC. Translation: CASSTGQGDAYEQYF.

CDR3 DNA sequence: TGTGCCAGCAGTGGGGGCACGGGTGGAGCGAATCAGCCCCAGCATTTT. It specifies CASSGGTGGANQPQHF. The J gene is TRBJ1-5, the V gene TRBV2; weak D call: TRBD1 (5 bases). Germline V CDR1 and CDR2: SNHLY, FYNNEI. The V end lost 4 bases, the J end lost 4 bases, and 17 bases lay between the germline ends. The CDR3 runs 16 residues. The full variable domain, with the rest looked up from reference TRBV2 and TRBJ1-5, is EPEVTQTPSHQVTQMGQEVILRCVPISNHLYFYWYRQILGQKVEFLVSFYNNEISEKSEIFDDQFSVERPDGSNFTLKIRSTKLEDSAMYFCASSGGTGGANQPQHFGDGTRLSIL.

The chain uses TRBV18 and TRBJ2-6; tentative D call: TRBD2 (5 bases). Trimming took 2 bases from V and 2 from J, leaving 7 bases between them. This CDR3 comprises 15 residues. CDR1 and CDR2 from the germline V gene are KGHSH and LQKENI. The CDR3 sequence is CASSPGLTGANVLTF. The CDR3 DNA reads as TGTGCCAGCTCACCAGGACTTACTGGGGCCAACGTCCTGACTTTC. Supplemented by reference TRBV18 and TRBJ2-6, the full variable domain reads NAGVMQNPRHLVRRRGQEARLRCSPMKGHSHVYWYRQLPEEGLKFMVYLQKENIIDESGMPKERFSAEFPKEGPSILRIQQVVRGDSAAYFCASSPGLTGANVLTFGAGSRLTVL.

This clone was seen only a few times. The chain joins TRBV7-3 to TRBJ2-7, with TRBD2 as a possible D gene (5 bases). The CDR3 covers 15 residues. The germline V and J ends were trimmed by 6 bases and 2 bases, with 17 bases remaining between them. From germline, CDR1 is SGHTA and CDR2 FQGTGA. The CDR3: CASSFHVERPYEQYF. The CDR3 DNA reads TGTGCCAGCAGTTTTCACGTCGAGCGGCCCTACGAGCAGTACTTC.

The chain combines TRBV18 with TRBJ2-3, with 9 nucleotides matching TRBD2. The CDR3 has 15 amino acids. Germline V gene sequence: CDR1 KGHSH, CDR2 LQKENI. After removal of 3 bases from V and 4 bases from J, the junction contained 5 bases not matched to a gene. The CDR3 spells CASSPGSGSADTQYF. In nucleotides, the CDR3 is TGTGCCAGCTCACCGGGTAGCGGGAGTGCAGATACGCAGTATTTT.

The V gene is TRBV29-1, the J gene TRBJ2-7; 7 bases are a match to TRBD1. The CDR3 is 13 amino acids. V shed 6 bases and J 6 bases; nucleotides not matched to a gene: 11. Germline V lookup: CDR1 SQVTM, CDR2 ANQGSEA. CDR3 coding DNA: TGCAGCGTGCCGGGACAGTCCCCTCTCGAGCAGTACTTC. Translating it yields CSVPGQSPLEQYF.

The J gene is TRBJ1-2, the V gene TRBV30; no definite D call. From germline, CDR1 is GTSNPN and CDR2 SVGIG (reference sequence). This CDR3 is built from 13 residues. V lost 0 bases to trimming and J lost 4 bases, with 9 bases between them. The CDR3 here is CAWSVTFGYGYTF. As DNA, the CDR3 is TGTGCCTGGAGTGTAACCTTCGGCTATGGCTACACCTTC.

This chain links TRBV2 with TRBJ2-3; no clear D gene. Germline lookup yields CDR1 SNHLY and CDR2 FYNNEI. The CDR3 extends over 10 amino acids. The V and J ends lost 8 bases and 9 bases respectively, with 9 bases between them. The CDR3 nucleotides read TGTGCCAGCCGAGTACGGACGCAGTATTTT. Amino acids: CASRVRTQYF.

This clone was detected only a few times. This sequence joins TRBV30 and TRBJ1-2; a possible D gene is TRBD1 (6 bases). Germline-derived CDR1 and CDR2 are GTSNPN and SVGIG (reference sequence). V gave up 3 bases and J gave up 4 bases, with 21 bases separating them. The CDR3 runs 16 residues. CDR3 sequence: CAWSNGEQGRIYGYTF. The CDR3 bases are TGTGCCTGGAGCAATGGGGAGCAGGGGAGAATCTATGGCTACACCTTC.

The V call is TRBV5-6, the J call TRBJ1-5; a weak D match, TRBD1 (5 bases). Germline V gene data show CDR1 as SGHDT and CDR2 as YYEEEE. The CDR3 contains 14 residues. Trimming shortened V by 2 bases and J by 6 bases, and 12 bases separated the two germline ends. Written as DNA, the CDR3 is TGTGCCAGCAGCTTATTGGGGGGAGGTCAGCCCCAGCATTTT. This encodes CASSLLGGGQPQHF.

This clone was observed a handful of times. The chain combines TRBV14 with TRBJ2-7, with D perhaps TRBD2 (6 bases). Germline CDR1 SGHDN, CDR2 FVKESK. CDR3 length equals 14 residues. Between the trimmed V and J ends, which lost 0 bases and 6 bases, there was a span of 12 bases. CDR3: CASSQEWAGGEQYF. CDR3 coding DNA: TGTGCCAGCAGCCAAGAGTGGGCCGGGGGCGAGCAGTACTTC.

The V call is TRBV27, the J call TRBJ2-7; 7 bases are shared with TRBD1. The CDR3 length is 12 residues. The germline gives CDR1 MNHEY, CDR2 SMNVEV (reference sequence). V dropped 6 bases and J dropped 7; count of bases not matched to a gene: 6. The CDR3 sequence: CASRSSGQEQYF. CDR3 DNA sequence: TGTGCCAGCAGATCCTCGGGACAGGAGCAGTACTTC.

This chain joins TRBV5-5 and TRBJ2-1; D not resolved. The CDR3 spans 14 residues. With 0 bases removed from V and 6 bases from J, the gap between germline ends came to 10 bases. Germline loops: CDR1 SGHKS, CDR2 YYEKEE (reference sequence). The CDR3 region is CASSLDSTSNEQFF. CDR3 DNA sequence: TGTGCCAGCAGCTTGGACTCGACAAGCAATGAGCAGTTCTTC.